This TCR beta chain emerged from a study of shared clonotypes between healthy human individuals. V was pared by 2 bases and J by 8 bases, with 12 bases between. The CDR3 runs to 13 residues. Germline CDR1 is MGHRA and CDR2 is YSYEKL. Naive CD8 cells lacked CD45RO and underwent positive selection for CCR7, leaving out terminally differentiated effector memory CD45RA+ cells. Measured with immunoSEQ multiplex PCR; TCRdb has only the in-frame clones, and not every one. The sample consists of some 600,000 clones, around 96% of them appearing once. This clone was seen once. Its target is unknown. Findings of the study overall: Incomplete sequencing of sorted subsets was indicated by rarefaction despite large depth.

Sequencing input: naive CD8+ T cells sorted from blood. This chain links TRBV4-1 with TRBJ1-2; the D gene is possibly TRBD1 (6 bases). The sequence came from a woman in her twenties or thirties in good health. The CDR3 reads CASSQRTGYGYTF. For the CDR3, the DNA is TGCGCCAGCAGCCAAAGAACAGGGTACGGCTACACCTTC.